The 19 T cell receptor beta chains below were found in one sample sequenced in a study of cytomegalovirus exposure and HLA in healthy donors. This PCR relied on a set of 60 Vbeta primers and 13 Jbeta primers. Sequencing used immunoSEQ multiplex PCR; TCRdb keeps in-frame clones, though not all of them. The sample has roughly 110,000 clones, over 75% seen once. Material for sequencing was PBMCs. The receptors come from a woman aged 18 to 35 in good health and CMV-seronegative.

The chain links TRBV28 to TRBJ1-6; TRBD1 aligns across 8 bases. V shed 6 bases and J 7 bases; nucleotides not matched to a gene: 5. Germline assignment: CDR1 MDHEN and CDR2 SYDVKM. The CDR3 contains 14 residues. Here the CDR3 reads CASRTGVENSPLHF. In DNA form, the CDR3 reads TGTGCCAGCAGGACAGGGGTAGAGAATTCACCCCTCCACTTT.

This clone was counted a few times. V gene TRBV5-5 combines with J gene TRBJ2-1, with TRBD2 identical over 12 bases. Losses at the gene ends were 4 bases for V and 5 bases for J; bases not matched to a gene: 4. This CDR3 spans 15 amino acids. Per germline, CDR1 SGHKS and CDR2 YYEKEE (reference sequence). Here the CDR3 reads CASSAWTSGDNEQFF. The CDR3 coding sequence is TGTGCCAGCAGCGCGTGGACTAGCGGGGACAATGAGCAGTTCTTC.

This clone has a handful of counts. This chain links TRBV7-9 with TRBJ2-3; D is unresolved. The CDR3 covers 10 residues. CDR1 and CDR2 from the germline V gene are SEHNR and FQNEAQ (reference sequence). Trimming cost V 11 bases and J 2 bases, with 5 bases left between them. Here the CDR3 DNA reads TGTGCCGAGAACACAGATACGCAGTATTTT. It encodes CAENTDTQYF.

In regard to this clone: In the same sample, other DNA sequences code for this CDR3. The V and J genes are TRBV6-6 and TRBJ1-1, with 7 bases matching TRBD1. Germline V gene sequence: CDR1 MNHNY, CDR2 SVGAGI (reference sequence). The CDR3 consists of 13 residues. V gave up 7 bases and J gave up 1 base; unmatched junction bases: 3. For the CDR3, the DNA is TGTGCCAGCAAGGAGGGGGCGAACACTGAAGCTTTCTTT. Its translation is CASKEGANTEAFF.

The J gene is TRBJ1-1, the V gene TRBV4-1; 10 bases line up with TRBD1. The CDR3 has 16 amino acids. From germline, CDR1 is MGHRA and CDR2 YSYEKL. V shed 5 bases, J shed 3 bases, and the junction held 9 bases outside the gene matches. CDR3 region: CASSARDRGLHTEAFF. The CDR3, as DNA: TGCGCCAGCAGCGCCCGGGACAGGGGCCTGCACACTGAAGCTTTCTTT.

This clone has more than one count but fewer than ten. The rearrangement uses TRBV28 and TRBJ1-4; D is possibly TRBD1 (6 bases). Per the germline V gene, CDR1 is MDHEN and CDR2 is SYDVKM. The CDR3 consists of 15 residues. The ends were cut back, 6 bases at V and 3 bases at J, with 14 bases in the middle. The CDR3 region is CASRSWTAANEKLFF. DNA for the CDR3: TGTGCCAGCAGATCCTGGACAGCTGCTAATGAAAAACTGTTTTTT.

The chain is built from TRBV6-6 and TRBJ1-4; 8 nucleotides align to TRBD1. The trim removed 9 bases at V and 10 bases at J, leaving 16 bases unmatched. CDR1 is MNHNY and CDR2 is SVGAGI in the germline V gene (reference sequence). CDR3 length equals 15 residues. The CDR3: CASQDWGQDQGKLFF. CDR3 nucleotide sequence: TGTGCCAGTCAAGATTGGGGACAGGACCAGGGAAAACTGTTTTTT.

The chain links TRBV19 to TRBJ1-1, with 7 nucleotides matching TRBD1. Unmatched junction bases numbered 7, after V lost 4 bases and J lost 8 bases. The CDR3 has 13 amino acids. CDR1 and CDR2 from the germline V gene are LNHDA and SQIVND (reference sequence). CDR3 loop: CASSSRQGAEAFF. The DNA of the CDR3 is TGTGCCAGTAGTAGCAGACAGGGCGCAGAAGCTTTCTTT.

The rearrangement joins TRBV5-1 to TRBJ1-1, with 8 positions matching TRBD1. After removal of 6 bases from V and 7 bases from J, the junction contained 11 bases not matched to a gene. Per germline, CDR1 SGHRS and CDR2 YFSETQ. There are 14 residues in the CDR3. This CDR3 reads CASTYLDRGDEAFF. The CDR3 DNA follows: TGCGCCAGCACGTACCTAGACAGGGGAGATGAAGCTTTCTTT.

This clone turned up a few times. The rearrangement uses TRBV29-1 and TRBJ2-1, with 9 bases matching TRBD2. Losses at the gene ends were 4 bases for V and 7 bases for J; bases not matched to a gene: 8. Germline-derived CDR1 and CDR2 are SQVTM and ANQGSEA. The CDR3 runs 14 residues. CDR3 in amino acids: CSVVAAAGGNEQFF. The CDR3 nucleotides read TGCAGCGTTGTGGCCGCCGCGGGAGGGAATGAGCAGTTCTTC.

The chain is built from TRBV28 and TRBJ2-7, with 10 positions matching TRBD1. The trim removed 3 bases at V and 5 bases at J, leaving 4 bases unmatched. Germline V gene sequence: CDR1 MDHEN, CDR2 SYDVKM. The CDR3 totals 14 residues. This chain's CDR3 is CASSFSGTGDEQYF. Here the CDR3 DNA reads TGTGCCAGCAGTTTCTCTGGGACAGGGGACGAGCAGTACTTC. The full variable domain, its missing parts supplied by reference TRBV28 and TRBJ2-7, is DVKVTQSSRYLVKRTGEKVFLECVQDMDHENMFWYRQDPGLGLRLIYFSYDVKMKEKGDIPEGYSVSREKKERFSLILESASTNQTSMYLCASSFSGTGDEQYFGPGTRLTVT.

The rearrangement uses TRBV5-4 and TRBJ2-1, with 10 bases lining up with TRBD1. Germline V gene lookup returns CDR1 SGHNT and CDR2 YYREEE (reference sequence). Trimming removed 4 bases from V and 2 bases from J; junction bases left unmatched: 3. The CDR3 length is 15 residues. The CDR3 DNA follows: TGTGCCAGCAGCAGGGACAGGGGCCCCTACAATGAGCAGTTCTTC. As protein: CASSRDRGPYNEQFF.

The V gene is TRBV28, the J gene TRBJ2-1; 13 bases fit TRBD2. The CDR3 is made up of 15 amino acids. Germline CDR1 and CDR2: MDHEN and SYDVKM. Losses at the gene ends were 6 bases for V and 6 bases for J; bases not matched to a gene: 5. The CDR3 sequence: CASREGLAGTNEQFF. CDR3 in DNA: TGTGCCAGCAGAGAGGGACTAGCGGGGACCAATGAGCAGTTCTTC.

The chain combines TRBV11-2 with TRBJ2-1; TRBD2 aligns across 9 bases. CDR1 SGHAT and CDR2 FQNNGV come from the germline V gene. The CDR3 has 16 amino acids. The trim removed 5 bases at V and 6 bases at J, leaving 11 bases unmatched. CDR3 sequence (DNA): TGTGCCAGCAGCCAACATGCGGGGGGGCCTACCAATGAGCAGTTCTTC. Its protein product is CASSQHAGGPTNEQFF.

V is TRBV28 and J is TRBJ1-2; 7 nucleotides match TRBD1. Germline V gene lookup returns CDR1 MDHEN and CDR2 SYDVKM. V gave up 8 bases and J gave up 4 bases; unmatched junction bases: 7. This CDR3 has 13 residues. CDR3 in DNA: TGTGCCAGCGGAAACGACAGGGCCTATGGCTACACCTTC. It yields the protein CASGNDRAYGYTF.

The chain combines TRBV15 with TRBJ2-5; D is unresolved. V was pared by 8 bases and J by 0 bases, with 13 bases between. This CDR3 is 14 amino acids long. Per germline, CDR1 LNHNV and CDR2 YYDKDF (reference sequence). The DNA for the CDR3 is TGTGCCACCCTTCCCGGGTATAACCAAGAGACCCAGTACTTC. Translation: CATLPGYNQETQYF.

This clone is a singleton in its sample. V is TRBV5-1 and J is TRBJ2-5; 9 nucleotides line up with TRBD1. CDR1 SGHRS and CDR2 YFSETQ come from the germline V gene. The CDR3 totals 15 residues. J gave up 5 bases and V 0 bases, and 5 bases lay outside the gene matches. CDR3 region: CASSLVGQGPETQYF. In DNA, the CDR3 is TGCGCCAGCAGCTTGGTGGGACAGGGACCTGAGACCCAGTACTTC.

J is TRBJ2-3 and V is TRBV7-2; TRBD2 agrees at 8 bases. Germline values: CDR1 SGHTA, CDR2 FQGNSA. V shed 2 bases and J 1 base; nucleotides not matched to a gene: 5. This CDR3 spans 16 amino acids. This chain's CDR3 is CASSLMASGRTDTQYF. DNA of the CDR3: TGTGCCAGCAGCTTAATGGCTAGCGGGCGCACAGATACGCAGTATTTT.

As DNA, the CDR3 is TGTGCCAGCAGTTGTTTGGCGGCAGATTGTTACACCGGGGAGCTGTTTTTT. It is translated as CASSCLAADCYTGELFF. The genes are TRBV27 and TRBJ2-2; no firm D call. CDR1 and CDR2 (germline): MNHEY, SMNVEV (reference sequence). With 4 bases removed from V and 3 bases from J, the gap between germline ends came to 18 bases. This CDR3 contains 17 residues.